Below, 4 T cell receptor beta chains from the same sample are listed, as sequenced in a study of blood T cells in healthy people across ages. Combining a sample-barcoded 5' primer with a J-beta primer mix, a second PCR ran for about 6 to 12 cycles. TCRdb redid the calling of the 5' RACE reads with MiXCR, one entry per CDR3 protein. This sample has fewer than 900,000 distinct CDR3 sequences, with around 45% found just once. Material: blood. Every receptor here comes from a woman in her sixties in good health.

The rearrangement uses TRBV3-1 and TRBJ2-1, with D perhaps matching TRBD1 or TRBD2 (5 bases each). This CDR3 spans 14 amino acids. V lost 3 bases to trimming and J lost 0 bases, with 6 bases between them. Looked up from germline, CDR1 is LGHDT and CDR2 is YNNKEL (reference sequence). The CDR3 DNA reads as TGTGCCAGCAGCCATGGGGGCTCCTACAATGAGCAGTTCTTC. This sequence encodes CASSHGGSYNEQFF.

The DNA of the CDR3 is TGTGCCATCAGCCCCAGGCAGGGTATAGGAAACACCATATATTTT. It specifies CAISPRQGIGNTIYF. V gene TRBV10-3 combines with J gene TRBJ1-3, with a possible D match to TRBD1 (5 bases). Trimming left V 6 bases short and J 4 bases short, with 16 bases between. From germline, CDR1 is ENHRY and CDR2 SYGVKD. The CDR3 has 15 amino acids.

The rearrangement uses TRBV24-1 and TRBJ1-1; unclear D gene. Trimming left V 2 bases short and J 1 base short, with 4 bases between. CDR1 and CDR2 (germline): KGHDR, SFDVKD. The CDR3 runs 13 residues. This CDR3 reads CATSDYENTEAFF. The DNA of the CDR3 is TGTGCCACCAGTGATTATGAGAACACTGAAGCTTTCTTT.

In this sample, this clonotype turned up a few times. This chain links TRBV5-5 with TRBJ2-1; 7 bases line up with TRBD1. V gave up 0 bases and J gave up 3 bases; unmatched junction bases: 6. Germline assignment: CDR1 SGHKS and CDR2 YYEKEE (reference sequence). CDR3 length equals 16 residues. The CDR3 DNA follows: TGTGCCAGCAGCTTGGGACGGGACAGCAACTACAATGAGCAGTTCTTC. Amino acids: CASSLGRDSNYNEQFF.